These 23 T cell receptor beta chains originate from one sample sequenced in a study of cytomegalovirus exposure and HLA in healthy donors. Sequencing used immunoSEQ multiplex PCR; TCRdb keeps in-frame clones, though not all of them. Here the sample spans 100,000 to 150,000 clones, about 96% being singletons. The material sequenced was PBMCs. These TCRs come from a man younger than 35 in good health and CMV-seronegative.

V usage is TRBV4-2 and J usage is TRBJ2-4; 12 positions agree with TRBD2. The CDR3 totals 18 residues. Germline V gene sequence: CDR1 LGHNA, CDR2 YNFKEQ. V shed 3 bases, J shed 1 base, and the junction held 7 bases outside the gene matches. This CDR3 is CASSHGLAGGRAKNIQYF. The CDR3 bases are TGTGCCAGCAGCCACGGCCTAGCGGGAGGGCGGGCCAAAAACATTCAGTACTTC.

The V gene is TRBV4-3, the J gene TRBJ2-5; 7 nucleotides match TRBD2. The CDR3 is 14 amino acids. With 3 bases clipped from V and 5 bases from J, the junction kept 6 bases outside the gene matches. From germline, CDR1 is LGHNA and CDR2 YSLEER. For the CDR3, the DNA is TGCGCCAGCAGCCAGGAGCGGGATATCGAGACCCAGTACTTC. Its protein product is CASSQERDIETQYF.

The chain is built from TRBV9 and TRBJ2-4; D unclear. Looked up from germline, CDR1 is SGDLS and CDR2 is YYNGEE. V was shortened by 4 bases and J by 0 bases, with 11 bases between the two germline ends. The CDR3 has 15 amino acids. The CDR3 nucleotides are TGTGCCAGCAGCCCCCAAGCGACAGCCAAAAACATTCAGTACTTC. Residues: CASSPQATAKNIQYF.

The chain links TRBV7-3 to TRBJ2-2, with 7 bases matching TRBD2. The germline V gene encodes CDR1 SGHTA and CDR2 FQGTGA. V lost 1 base, J lost 5 bases, and 7 bases stayed unmatched. CDR3 size: 16 residues. Here the CDR3 DNA reads TGTGCCAGCAGCTTAATCGCGACTAGCCGTACCGGGGAGCTGTTTTTT. As protein: CASSLIATSRTGELFF.

CDR3 sequence: CAWVDRGSYEQYF. The CDR3 region has the DNA TGTGCCTGGGTGGACAGGGGTTCCTACGAGCAGTACTTC. V and J are TRBV30 and TRBJ2-7; 9 bases line up with TRBD1. V gave up 5 bases and J gave up 1 base; unmatched junction bases: 3. The germline V gene encodes CDR1 GTSNPN and CDR2 SVGIG (reference sequence). CDR3 length: 13 residues. The variable domain in full, completed from reference TRBV30 and TRBJ2-7, reads SQTIHQWPATLVQPVGSPLSLECTVEGTSNPNLYWYRQAAGRGLQLLFYSVGIGQISSEVPQNLSASRPQDRQFILSSKKLLLSDSGFYLCAWVDRGSYEQYFGPGTRLTVT.

This clone was found once. The chain couples TRBV2 to TRBJ2-5; D perhaps matches TRBD1 (5 bases). Per the germline V gene, CDR1 is SNHLY and CDR2 is FYNNEI. The CDR3 totals 14 residues. The V end lost 6 bases, the J end lost 5 bases, and 16 bases lay between the germline ends. As DNA, the CDR3 is TGTGCCAGCAGGGCCACAGGCGTGGGGGAGACCCAGTACTTC. Translation gives CASRATGVGETQYF.

This rearrangement joins TRBV6-6 to TRBJ2-2; D remains unclear. The CDR3 consists of 13 residues. Between the trimmed V and J ends, which lost 10 bases and 6 bases, there was a span of 15 bases. CDR1 and CDR2 (germline): MNHNY, SVGAGI (reference sequence). The CDR3 bases are TGTGCCACCTCCCAAGAGACACCCGGGGAGCTGTTTTTT. Translating it yields CATSQETPGELFF.

The chain uses TRBV28 and TRBJ2-2, with D maybe TRBD2 (6 bases). The germline CDR1 and CDR2 sequences are MDHEN and SYDVKM. This CDR3 region has 15 residues. Trimming stripped 5 bases from V and 7 bases from J, with 17 bases between. The CDR3 here is CASSPDWGVGGELFF. The CDR3 DNA is TGTGCCAGCAGTCCCGATTGGGGGGTAGGCGGGGAGCTGTTTTTT.

The chain is built from TRBV13 and TRBJ2-7; no reliable D call. V was pared by 2 bases and J by 0 bases, with 11 bases between. Per the germline V gene, CDR1 is PRHDT and CDR2 is FYEKMQ (reference sequence). This CDR3 is 15 amino acids long. The CDR3 spells CASSLTRWSSYEQYF. For the CDR3, the DNA is TGTGCCAGCAGCTTAACGCGCTGGAGCTCCTACGAGCAGTACTTC.

This chain uses TRBV30 with TRBJ1-3; D may be TRBD1 (5 bases). CDR3 length equals 13 residues. Germline-derived CDR1 and CDR2 are GTSNPN and SVGIG (reference sequence). V dropped 2 bases and J dropped 2 bases, with 7 bases sitting between them. CDR3 coding DNA: TGTGCCTGGAGTAAAGGGGCTGGAAACACCATATATTTT. Translating it yields CAWSKGAGNTIYF.

The CDR3 is CASRGWRREQGARDSSYNEQFF. The DNA for the CDR3 is TGTGCCAGCAGAGGCTGGCGGAGGGAACAGGGGGCGCGGGATAGCTCCTACAATGAGCAGTTCTTC. The genes are TRBV7-8 and TRBJ2-1; 9 bases map to TRBD1. CDR1 and CDR2 from the germline V gene are SGHVS and FQNEAQ. The CDR3 runs 22 residues. V lost 6 bases to trimming and J lost 0 bases; unmatched junction nucleotides: 24.

Here the CDR3 reads CASSKQGSGYEQYF. CDR3 DNA sequence: TGTGCCAGCAGCAAACAGGGTTCAGGGTACGAGCAGTACTTC. The rearrangement links TRBV27 to TRBJ2-7, with a weak D call TRBD1 (6 bases). This CDR3 has 14 amino acids. CDR1 MNHEY and CDR2 SMNVEV come from the germline V gene (reference sequence). Trimming removed 6 bases from V and 4 bases from J, with 16 bases in between.

The chain carries TRBV28 and TRBJ2-1; 13 bases are a match to TRBD2. V shed 11 bases and J 5 bases; nucleotides not matched to a gene: 6. The CDR3 has 14 residues. Per the germline V gene, CDR1 is MDHEN and CDR2 is SYDVKM. CDR3 nucleotide sequence: TGTGCCGGGGGGGGACTAGCGGGGCACAATGAGCAGTTCTTC. This sequence encodes CAGGGLAGHNEQFF.

The chain joins TRBV29-1 to TRBJ1-1; 10 bases align to TRBD1. Germline V gene data show CDR1 as SQVTM and CDR2 as ANQGSEA. The CDR3 length is 21 residues. V trimming: 1 base; J trimming: 0 bases; junction bases outside the gene matches: 20. The CDR3 reads CSVEVIWGTGATAQVNTEAFF. DNA of the CDR3: TGCAGCGTTGAAGTGATCTGGGGGACAGGGGCCACAGCCCAGGTGAACACTGAAGCTTTCTTT.

The V call is TRBV28, the J call TRBJ2-3; D perhaps matches TRBD2 (6 bases). Trimming removed 3 bases from V and 4 bases from J, with 8 bases in between. Germline assignment: CDR1 MDHEN and CDR2 SYDVKM. This CDR3 is 13 amino acids long. CDR3 region: CASSFGGSDTQYF. For the CDR3, the DNA is TGTGCCAGCAGTTTCGGGGGATCAGATACGCAGTATTTT.

This chain joins TRBV6-5 and TRBJ2-2, with 9 bases identical to TRBD1. With 6 bases clipped from V and 1 base from J, the junction kept 3 bases outside the gene matches. The CDR3 covers 15 residues. Germline CDR1 and CDR2: MNHEY and SVGAGI. Here the CDR3 DNA reads TGTGCCAGCAGAAACAGGGGGCTGAACACCGGGGAGCTGTTTTTT. Translated: CASRNRGLNTGELFF.

The rearrangement joins TRBV9 to TRBJ2-1; 12 nucleotides line up with TRBD2. V dropped 0 bases and J dropped 5; count of bases not matched to a gene: 12. This CDR3 is built from 19 residues. Germline V gene data show CDR1 as SGDLS and CDR2 as YYNGEE. The CDR3 nucleotides read TGTGCCAGCAGCGTAGGTCCCCTAGCGGGAGGGCCGAGGGACAATGAGCAGTTCTTC. It specifies CASSVGPLAGGPRDNEQFF.

This clone has only one observation. This chain connects TRBV6-5 to TRBJ2-3, with TRBD2 matching over 13 bases. This CDR3 is built from 15 residues. V trimming: 6 bases; J trimming: 9 bases; junction bases outside the gene matches: 9. CDR1 is MNHEY and CDR2 is SVGAGI in the germline V gene. CDR3 coding DNA: TGTGCCAGCAGGCCGGGACTAGCGGGATCCAGGACGCAGTATTTT. Translation gives CASRPGLAGSRTQYF.

The chain employs TRBV11-1 and TRBJ2-2, with 11 bases lining up with TRBD1. The CDR3 length is 16 residues. Per the germline V gene, CDR1 is SGHAT and CDR2 is FQDESV (reference sequence). V lost 2 bases and J lost 3; bases outside the gene matches: 2. Written as DNA, the CDR3 is TGTGCCAGCAGCTTACGGGGACAGGGGGACACCGGGGAGCTGTTTTTT. Translated, it gives CASSLRGQGDTGELFF.

The V call is TRBV6-4, the J call TRBJ1-2; TRBD1 matches at 12 bases. Germline CDR1 reads MRHNA; CDR2 reads SNTAGT. The CDR3 runs 15 residues. Trimming removed 4 bases from V and 5 bases from J; junction bases left unmatched: 5. The CDR3 coding sequence is TGTGCCAGCAGTGCCGGGACAGGGGGCGGTTATGGCTACACCTTC. The encoded protein is CASSAGTGGGYGYTF.

The genes are TRBV7-2 and TRBJ2-2; TRBD2 matches 9 bases. CDR1 is SGHTA and CDR2 is FQGNSA in the germline V gene. The CDR3 covers 16 residues. V shed 8 bases and J 1 base; nucleotides not matched to a gene: 8. The CDR3 nucleotides are TGTGCCAGCCCGGTCAGACTAGCGGAGAACACCGGGGAGCTGTTTTTT. Amino acid sequence: CASPVRLAENTGELFF.

Regarding this clone: Compared with germline, one end of the junction differs, possibly owing to a read error. V usage is TRBV4-3 and J usage is TRBJ1-1, with D unclear. The CDR3 is made up of 15 amino acids. Germline CDR1 reads LGHNA; CDR2 reads YSLEER. CDR3 region: CASSQERSGFTEAFF. CDR3 nucleotides: TGCGCCAGCAGTCAAGAGAGAAGCGGGTTCACTGAAGCTTTCTTT.

The rearrangement joins TRBV7-3 to TRBJ2-2; D ambiguous. Germline lookup yields CDR1 SGHTA and CDR2 FQGTGA. The CDR3 loop spans 14 amino acids. Trimming took off 2 bases at V and 2 bases at J, with 6 bases between the two ends. DNA for the CDR3: TGTGCCAGCAGCTTAGGTCTAAACACCGGGGAGCTGTTTTTT. Its translation: CASSLGLNTGELFF.